These 20 T cell receptor beta chains came from one sample sequenced in a study of identical twins. TCRdb re-analysed the 5' RACE reads in MiXCR, keeping a single row per CDR3 protein. Seen here are a few hundred thousand distinct CDR3 sequences, nearly 10% observed once, and the top ten hold under 3.5%. The same sample was also studied in work on yellow fever vaccine responses in identical twins.

Material: PBMCs. The origin of the receptors is a woman under 30 in good health.

The sample holds a few counts of this clonotype. V gene TRBV4-1 combines with J gene TRBJ2-7; D gene unclear. Germline-derived CDR1 and CDR2 are MGHRA and YSYEKL. V was cut by 3 bases and J by 1 base, with 10 bases left in between. CDR3 length equals 14 residues. CDR3 DNA: TGCGCCAGCAGCCATTCGTCGGCTTCCTACGAGCAGTACTTC. Translating gives CASSHSSASYEQYF.

This chain connects TRBV2 to TRBJ2-7; the D is unclear. The CDR3 is made up of 16 amino acids. Germline V gene data show CDR1 as SNHLY and CDR2 as FYNNEI. Trimming cost V 7 bases and J 0 bases, with 19 bases left between them. CDR3 amino acids: CASTSITTESSYEQYF. The CDR3 DNA follows: TGTGCCAGCACTTCCATAACTACAGAGAGCTCCTACGAGCAGTACTTC.

The genes are TRBV6-1 and TRBJ2-7; perhaps D is TRBD1 or TRBD2 (5 bases each). Deletions cut 8 bases from V and 2 bases from J, with 13 bases between. The CDR3 contains 13 residues. CDR1 is MNHNS and CDR2 is SASEGT in the germline V gene. Here the CDR3 DNA reads TGTGCCAGCCAAGGGGACCCGCCCTACGAGCAGTACTTC. Residues: CASQGDPPYEQYF.

This clonotype was seen a handful of times. The gene calls are TRBV18 and TRBJ1-1, with a tentative D call TRBD1 (6 bases). Germline V gives CDR1 KGHSH, CDR2 LQKENI. This CDR3 is built from 16 residues. V was trimmed by 1 base and J by 4 bases, leaving 16 bases between them. CDR3 sequence reads: CASSPLVGGSGTEAFF. CDR3 sequence (DNA): TGTGCCAGCTCACCACTTGTGGGGGGCTCGGGCACTGAAGCTTTCTTT.

The rearrangement uses TRBV7-2 and TRBJ2-1, with TRBD2 matching over 14 bases. The CDR3 contains 17 residues. V lost 2 bases and J lost 9; bases outside the gene matches: 9. From germline, CDR1 is SGHTA and CDR2 FQGNSA. CDR3 nucleotides: TGTGCCAGCAGCTTAAAAGGGACTAGCGGGAGTTGGAGTGAGCAGTTCTTC. Its protein is CASSLKGTSGSWSEQFF. Supplemented by reference TRBV7-2 and TRBJ2-1, the full variable domain reads GAGVSQSPSNKVTEKGKDVELRCDPISGHTALYWYRQSLGQGLEFLIYFQGNSAPDKSGLPSDRFSAERTGGSVSTLTIQRTQQEDSAVYLCASSLKGTSGSWSEQFFGPGTRLTVL.

This clonotype was detected many times. The chain carries TRBV4-2 and TRBJ1-1; 8 bases align to TRBD1. The CDR3 is made up of 17 amino acids. Germline lookup yields CDR1 LGHNA and CDR2 YNFKEQ. Trimming at V came to 1 base and at J to 8 bases, leaving 15 bases not matched to a gene. The CDR3: CASSQAGQGFGSSEAFF. The CDR3 DNA follows: TGTGCCAGCAGCCAAGCCGGACAGGGTTTCGGGTCCTCCGAAGCTTTCTTT.

This clonotype was seen many times. V and J are TRBV7-9 and TRBJ1-1; possible D gene TRBD1, 6 bases. This CDR3 region has 16 residues. CDR1 is SEHNR and CDR2 is FQNEAQ in the germline V gene (reference sequence). The V gene lost 4 bases and the J gene lost 0 bases, with 15 bases spanning the gap. The CDR3 sequence: CASSSVPGHMNTEAFF. As DNA, the CDR3 is TGTGCCAGCAGCTCAGTGCCGGGACACATGAACACTGAAGCTTTCTTT. Full variable domain (remainder filled in from reference TRBV7-9 and TRBJ1-1): DTGVSQNPRHKITKRGQNVTFRCDPISEHNRLYWYRQTLGQGPEFLTYFQNEAQLEKSRLLSDRFSAERPKGSFSTLEIQRTEQGDSAMYLCASSSVPGHMNTEAFFGQGTRLTVV.

This clonotype has a count of ten or more. V usage is TRBV6-5 and J usage is TRBJ1-2, with 10 bases that match TRBD1. Germline assignment: CDR1 MNHEY and CDR2 SVGAGI. The CDR3 is 14 amino acids. With 5 bases clipped from V and 8 bases from J, the junction kept 8 bases outside the gene matches. The CDR3 sequence is CASSPSGQGIGYTF. The CDR3 DNA reads as TGTGCCAGCAGTCCCTCGGGACAGGGGATCGGCTACACCTTC.

The sample holds many counts of this clonotype. The genes are TRBV5-5 and TRBJ1-5; no firm D call. CDR1 is SGHKS, CDR2 YYEKEE, per germline (reference sequence). The CDR3 loop spans 15 amino acids. V lost 0 bases and J 1 base, leaving 8 bases between the germline ends. Written as DNA, the CDR3 is TGTGCCAGCAGCTTGGCGGGGTTGAGCAATCAGCCCCAGCATTTT. It is translated as CASSLAGLSNQPQHF. Together with reference TRBV5-5 and TRBJ1-5, the CDR3 gives the full variable domain: DAGVTQSPTHLIKTRGQQVTLRCSPISGHKSVSWYQQVLGQGPQFIFQYYEKEERGRGNFPDRFSARQFPNYSSELNVNALLLGDSALYLCASSLAGLSNQPQHFGDGTRLSIL.

The chain joins TRBV29-1 to TRBJ1-4; TRBD1 matches 11 bases. V gave up 7 bases and J gave up 7 bases; unmatched junction bases: 5. The CDR3 spans 13 residues. Germline V gene sequence: CDR1 SQVTM, CDR2 ANQGSEA. CDR3 sequence (DNA): TGCAGCGCCCTGGGACAGGGGGTTGAAAAACTGTTTTTT. Translated: CSALGQGVEKLFF.

This clonotype has at least ten counts. The chain has TRBV7-2 and TRBJ2-3; tentatively, D is TRBD1 or TRBD2 (6 bases each). The ends were cut back, 0 bases at V and 9 bases at J, with 19 bases in the middle. Per the germline V gene, CDR1 is SGHTA and CDR2 is FQGNSA. This CDR3 region has 16 residues. CDR3 amino acids: CASSLARGTGSGTQYF. CDR3 DNA: TGTGCCAGCAGCTTAGCGCGGGGTACAGGGAGTGGGACGCAGTATTTT.

This clonotype was recorded once. The chain carries TRBV7-9 and TRBJ2-1; no clear D gene. The germline gives CDR1 SEHNR, CDR2 FQNEAQ (reference sequence). The V end was cut by 6 bases, the J end by 4 bases, with 16 bases between. The CDR3 consists of 15 residues. CDR3 in DNA: TGTGCCAGCAGACACGTAGGTGGGTTATACAATGAGCAGTTCTTC. This gives the protein CASRHVGGLYNEQFF.

In its sample, this clonotype is medium-sized. The V gene is TRBV7-2, the J gene TRBJ2-1; 9 bases map to TRBD1. Germline CDR1 and CDR2: SGHTA and FQGNSA. CDR3 length equals 17 residues. The J segment lost 8 bases and the V segment lost 3 bases, leaving 14 bases of the junction unmatched. The CDR3 DNA is TGTGCCAGCAGCTTCCAGGTTGGGACAGGGTCTGTAGATGAGCAGTTCTTC. Its translation is CASSFQVGTGSVDEQFF. Looking up the rest from reference TRBV7-2 and TRBJ2-1 gives the full variable domain: GAGVSQSPSNKVTEKGKDVELRCDPISGHTALYWYRQSLGQGLEFLIYFQGNSAPDKSGLPSDRFSAERTGGSVSTLTIQRTQQEDSAVYLCASSFQVGTGSVDEQFFGPGTRLTVL.

The J gene is TRBJ2-7, the V gene TRBV7-9; a possible D gene is TRBD2 (6 bases). Trimming removed 1 base at V and 0 bases at J, with 13 bases between. Germline CDR1 SEHNR, CDR2 FQNEAQ (reference sequence). The CDR3 runs 16 residues. The CDR3 spells CASSLEAASASYEQYF. As DNA, the CDR3 is TGTGCCAGCAGCTTAGAGGCGGCTAGCGCCTCCTACGAGCAGTACTTC.

This clonotype was recorded many times. J is TRBJ2-3 and V is TRBV29-1; D gene unclear. Germline V gene sequence: CDR1 SQVTM, CDR2 ANQGSEA. The V gene lost 3 bases and the J gene lost 0 bases, with 7 bases spanning the gap. CDR3 length: 13 amino acids. The CDR3 region is CSVDVGSTDTQYF. The CDR3 DNA follows: TGCAGCGTTGACGTTGGGAGCACAGATACGCAGTATTTT.

The rearrangement joins TRBV6-4 to TRBJ2-3; tentatively, D is TRBD1 (5 bases). This CDR3 is built from 14 residues. Trimming left V 0 bases short and J 1 base short, with 5 bases between. Germline CDR1 and CDR2: MRHNA and SNTAGT. CDR3 region: CASSDSQGTDTQYF. CDR3 bases: TGTGCCAGCAGTGACTCACAGGGCACAGATACGCAGTATTTT.

This clonotype was observed a handful of times. The genes are TRBV7-9 and TRBJ2-1, with TRBD1 identical over 7 bases. The CDR3 is made up of 16 amino acids. Looked up from germline, CDR1 is SEHNR and CDR2 is FQNEAQ (reference sequence). Losses at the gene ends were 6 bases for V and 6 bases for J; bases not matched to a gene: 14. CDR3 protein: CASRLPGDREFNEQFF. CDR3 DNA sequence: TGTGCCAGCAGGTTGCCCGGTGACAGGGAGTTCAATGAGCAGTTCTTC.

The chain links TRBV4-1 to TRBJ2-7; TRBD1 matches at 8 bases. The germline V gene has CDR1 MGHRA and CDR2 YSYEKL. J was trimmed by 3 bases and V by 4 bases; bases with no gene match: 8. The CDR3 has 15 residues. CDR3 nucleotide sequence: TGCGCCAGCAGCCTCGACCGGACAGGGTACTACGAGCAGTACTTC. This codes for CASSLDRTGYYEQYF.

The chain joins TRBV29-1 to TRBJ2-7; D gene uncertain. Germline V gene data show CDR1 as SQVTM and CDR2 as ANQGSEA. The CDR3 spans 12 residues. The V gene lost 2 bases and the J gene lost 1 base, with 6 bases spanning the gap. The CDR3 DNA is TGCAGCGTTGAAACCGCGTCCTACGAGCAGTACTTC. It encodes CSVETASYEQYF.

The rearrangement links TRBV28 to TRBJ2-7; the match to TRBD2 covers 14 bases. The V gene's germline CDR1 is MDHEN and CDR2 SYDVKM. CDR3 length: 15 residues. Trimming cost V 10 bases and J 4 bases; bases outside gene matches: 9. The CDR3 DNA reads as TGTGCCACGACCAAGACTAGCGGGGGGGCGTACGAGCAGTACTTC. The encoded protein is CATTKTSGGAYEQYF.